The 26 T cell receptor beta chains below come from one sample, sequenced in a study of CD8 T cells in Susac syndrome. Roughly 0.45 to 1 ug RNA was reverse transcribed with random hexamers. TCRdb analysed the immunoSEQ multiplex PCR reads with MiXCR anew, one entry per CDR3 protein. The sample contains under 200,000 distinct CDR3 sequences, 90% to 95% of which appear only once. The specimen sequenced was CD4+ T cells from PBMCs. All receptors come from a human donor with Susac syndrome.

V usage is TRBV5-1 and J usage is TRBJ2-1, with 7 bases that match TRBD1. Germline V lookup: CDR1 SGHRS, CDR2 YFSETQ. The junction had 3 bases not matched to a gene; V was cut back by 3 bases and J by 0 bases. This CDR3 contains 15 residues. The CDR3, as DNA: TGCGCCAGCAGCTACCGGGACAGCTCCTACAATGAGCAGTTCTTC. Residues: CASSYRDSSYNEQFF.

The chain joins TRBV3-1 to TRBJ2-3; no clear D gene. From germline, CDR1 is LGHDT and CDR2 YNNKEL (reference sequence). Trimming pared 3 bases from V and 6 bases from J, leaving 4 bases between. The CDR3 loop spans 11 amino acids. Here the CDR3 reads CASSHSDTQYF. CDR3 nucleotide sequence: TGTGCCAGCAGCCACAGCGATACGCAGTATTTT.

V usage is TRBV10-2 and J usage is TRBJ2-6; D is ambiguous. The V end was cut by 2 bases, the J end by 2 bases, with 1 base between. Germline V CDR1 and CDR2: WSHSY, SAAADI. CDR3 size: 13 residues. The CDR3 bases are TGCGCCAGCAGTGAGCCTGGGGCCAACGTCCTGACTTTC. Translated, it gives CASSEPGANVLTF.

The chain employs TRBV6-2 or TRBV6-3 and TRBJ1-4, with D perhaps TRBD1 (6 bases). The V and J ends lost 2 bases and 5 bases respectively, with 12 bases between them. The CDR3 runs 15 residues. Germline CDR1 MNHEY, CDR2 SVGEGT. This CDR3 reads CASSYDRTENEKLFF. In DNA form, the CDR3 reads TGTGCCAGCAGTTACGATCGGACAGAGAATGAAAAACTGTTTTTT.

The chain recombines TRBV5-1 with TRBJ1-3; D is ambiguous. This CDR3 comprises 15 residues. Trimming stripped 5 bases from V and 0 bases from J, with 12 bases between. Germline CDR1 is SGHRS and CDR2 is YFSETQ. In DNA form, the CDR3 reads TGCGCCAGCAGGGAAAGAGTGAGCTCTGGAAACACCATATATTTT. Amino acids: CASRERVSSGNTIYF.

The V gene is TRBV12-3 or TRBV12-4, the J gene TRBJ1-2, with D unclear. This CDR3 spans 11 amino acids. The V end was cut by 2 bases, the J end by 8 bases, with 6 bases between. The CDR3 loop is CASSLNLGYTF. For the CDR3, the DNA is TGTGCCAGCAGTTTAAACTTGGGCTACACCTTC.

V gene TRBV2 combines with J gene TRBJ2-7; TRBD1 is a possible D gene (6 bases). Trimming removed 8 bases from V and 4 bases from J, with 15 bases in between. This CDR3 spans 13 amino acids. The germline V gene encodes CDR1 SNHLY and CDR2 FYNNEI. CDR3 protein: CASSHRDRYEQYF. For the CDR3, the DNA is TGTGCCAGCTCCCACAGGGACCGATACGAGCAGTACTTC.

Of note for this clonotype: Since no conserved phenylalanine or tryptophan closes the CDR3, a read error is the likely cause. The CDR3 DNA reads TGCAGTGCACCGAATCCCCCCGGGAACACTGAAGCTTTCTCT. Protein: CSAPNPPGNTEAFS. The V call is TRBV20-1, the J call TRBJ1-1; the D is unclear. There are 14 residues in the CDR3. V was shortened by 6 bases and J by 1 base, with 15 bases between the two germline ends. CDR1 is DFQATT, CDR2 SNEGSKA, per germline (reference sequence).

This rearrangement joins TRBV2 to TRBJ2-7; 13 positions agree with TRBD2. V dropped 8 bases and J dropped 6; count of bases not matched to a gene: 7. Germline V gives CDR1 SNHLY, CDR2 FYNNEI. There are 14 residues in the CDR3. The CDR3 nucleotides read TGTGCCAGCCTAAGGACTAGCGGGAGTTCCGAGCAGTACTTC. Translating gives CASLRTSGSSEQYF.

The chain couples TRBV5-1 to TRBJ1-1, with 9 bases matching TRBD1. The CDR3 totals 14 residues. Germline-derived CDR1 and CDR2 are SGHRS and YFSETQ. V lost 4 bases to trimming and J lost 7 bases; unmatched junction nucleotides: 8. CDR3 residues: CASSVGQGMGEAFF. CDR3 coding DNA: TGCGCCAGCAGCGTAGGACAGGGGATGGGTGAAGCTTTCTTT.

The V call is TRBV20-1, the J call TRBJ2-3; D gene unclear. The length of the CDR3 is 13 residues. V lost 7 bases to trimming and J lost 0 bases, with 11 bases between them. The germline V gene has CDR1 DFQATT and CDR2 SNEGSKA (reference sequence). Written as DNA, the CDR3 is TGCAGTGTTAAGGATCCTAGCACAGATACGCAGTATTTT. It translates to CSVKDPSTDTQYF.

This chain uses TRBV19 with TRBJ1-2, with D perhaps matching TRBD1 (6 bases). Between the trimmed V and J ends, which lost 5 bases and 7 bases, there was a span of 17 bases. The CDR3 is made up of 14 amino acids. Germline-derived CDR1 and CDR2 are LNHDA and SQIVND (reference sequence). This CDR3 is CASSSQTGSGGYTF. The CDR3 coding sequence is TGTGCCAGTAGTTCACAGACAGGCTCCGGTGGCTACACCTTC.

In this sample, this clonotype turned up once. The chain has TRBV5-6 and TRBJ1-3; D is unresolved. The V gene's germline CDR1 is SGHDT and CDR2 YYEEEE. The CDR3 is made up of 15 amino acids. Trimming pared 5 bases from V and 0 bases from J, leaving 12 bases between. The CDR3 loop is CASSRRSLSGNTIYF. The CDR3 DNA is TGTGCCAGCAGTCGACGGTCTCTCTCTGGAAACACCATATATTTT.

V and J are TRBV20-1 and TRBJ2-3; TRBD2 matches at 10 bases. Germline values: CDR1 DFQATT, CDR2 SNEGSKA (reference sequence). The V segment lost 8 bases and the J segment 1 base; nucleotides outside the gene matches: 9. This CDR3 is 15 amino acids long. The CDR3 reads CSFEGGTSGTDTQYF. Written as DNA, the CDR3 is TGCAGTTTCGAAGGAGGGACTAGCGGCACAGATACGCAGTATTTT.

This clonotype was observed once. V and J are TRBV9 and TRBJ2-1; D is possibly TRBD2 (5 bases). This CDR3 comprises 13 residues. CDR1 is SGDLS and CDR2 is YYNGEE in the germline V gene. Trimming cost V 0 bases and J 10 bases, with 11 bases left between them. The CDR3 DNA sequence: TGTGCCAGCAGCGTAGCTGGGGAGAGGGAGCAGTTCTTC. Protein product: CASSVAGEREQFF. Together with reference TRBV9 and TRBJ2-1, the CDR3 gives the full variable domain: DSGVTQTPKHLITATGQRVTLRCSPRSGDLSVYWYQQSLDQGLQFLIQYYNGEERAKGNILERFSAQQFPDLHSELNLSSLELGDSALYFCASSVAGEREQFFGPGTRLTVL.

This chain joins TRBV28 and TRBJ1-1; D is ambiguous. V was shortened by 6 bases and J by 1 base, with 12 bases between the two germline ends. Germline values: CDR1 MDHEN, CDR2 SYDVKM. This CDR3 contains 14 residues. The CDR3 spells CASSPLHQNTEAFF. The CDR3 nucleotides read TGTGCCAGCAGCCCTTTACACCAGAACACTGAAGCTTTCTTT.

This chain uses TRBV10-2 with TRBJ2-3; maybe TRBD2 (6 bases). Trimming took off 6 bases at V and 5 bases at J, with 12 bases between the two ends. The CDR3 consists of 13 residues. The germline V gene encodes CDR1 WSHSY and CDR2 SAAADI. CDR3: CASRRRGGDTQYF. CDR3 DNA: TGCGCCAGCAGAAGGCGGGGAGGAGATACGCAGTATTTT.

The chain combines TRBV3-1 with TRBJ2-1, with D maybe TRBD2 (6 bases). Germline assignment: CDR1 LGHDT and CDR2 YNNKEL (reference sequence). The CDR3 consists of 15 residues. V was shortened by 1 base and J by 4 bases, with 11 bases between the two germline ends. The CDR3 sequence: CASSQVNSGYNEQFF. The CDR3 DNA reads TGTGCCAGCAGCCAAGTGAATAGCGGATACAATGAGCAGTTCTTC.

This chain connects TRBV6-1 to TRBJ2-3, with 8 bases that match TRBD2. Trimming removed 9 bases from V and 3 bases from J; junction bases left unmatched: 11. Germline lookup yields CDR1 MNHNS and CDR2 SASEGT. The CDR3 has 15 residues. The CDR3 protein is CASPRPGLETDTQYF. CDR3 bases: TGTGCCAGTCCTCGACCGGGACTAGAGACAGATACGCAGTATTTT.

This sequence joins TRBV28 and TRBJ1-5; 7 nucleotides align to TRBD1. The CDR3 runs to 13 residues. Per the germline V gene, CDR1 is MDHEN and CDR2 is SYDVKM. V lost 6 bases, J lost 6 bases, and 5 bases stayed unmatched. The CDR3 loop is CASREGAGQPQHF. CDR3 sequence (DNA): TGTGCCAGCAGGGAGGGGGCCGGTCAGCCCCAGCATTTT.

The chain carries TRBV7-2 and TRBJ2-5, with 8 bases fitting TRBD1. The germline gives CDR1 SGHTA, CDR2 FQGNSA. V shed 4 bases, J shed 2 bases, and the junction held 3 bases outside the gene matches. The CDR3 is made up of 14 amino acids. The CDR3 DNA reads TGTGCCAGCAGCTGGGGGACAGGTCAAGAGACCCAGTACTTC. This codes for CASSWGTGQETQYF.

J is TRBJ2-1 and V is TRBV5-1; 8 nucleotides align to TRBD1. J lost 3 bases, V lost 4 bases, and 6 bases had no gene match. The germline gives CDR1 SGHRS, CDR2 YFSETQ. The CDR3 is 15 residues long. The CDR3 sequence: CASSPDRVDYNEQFF. The CDR3 region has the DNA TGCGCCAGCAGCCCGGACAGGGTTGACTACAATGAGCAGTTCTTC.

The rearrangement joins TRBV21-1 to TRBJ2-7. TRBV21-1 is a pseudogene segment. This CDR3 is 14 amino acids long. CDR3 DNA: TGTGCCAGCAGCAAAGCTGAACCGATCTACGAGCAGTACTTC. It is translated as CASSKAEPIYEQYF.

V gene TRBV18 combines with J gene TRBJ1-3; D is unclear. CDR1 and CDR2 (germline): KGHSH, LQKENI. The length of the CDR3 is 15 residues. Trimming took off 0 bases at V and 1 base at J, with 7 bases between the two ends. The CDR3 protein is CASSPPVYSGNTIYF. In nucleotides, the CDR3 is TGTGCCAGCTCACCACCGGTATATTCTGGAAACACCATATATTTT.

The chain links TRBV18 to TRBJ2-2; 11 bases are a match to TRBD1. After removal of 3 bases from V and 10 bases from J, the junction contained 10 bases not matched to a gene. The germline V gene encodes CDR1 KGHSH and CDR2 LQKENI. The CDR3 totals 16 residues. CDR3 in DNA: TGTGCCAGCTCACCGCTCGGGACAGGGGGATTCGTGGAGCTGTTTTTT. Amino acids: CASSPLGTGGFVELFF.

The CDR3 coding sequence is TGCGCCAGCAGCTTGGGGCCGGTTTCCAACACTGAAGCTTTCTTT. This codes for CASSLGPVSNTEAFF. The chain employs TRBV5-1 and TRBJ1-1; D remains ambiguous. CDR1 SGHRS and CDR2 YFSETQ come from the germline V gene. V lost 0 bases to trimming and J lost 2 bases, with 11 bases between them. The CDR3 is 15 residues long.